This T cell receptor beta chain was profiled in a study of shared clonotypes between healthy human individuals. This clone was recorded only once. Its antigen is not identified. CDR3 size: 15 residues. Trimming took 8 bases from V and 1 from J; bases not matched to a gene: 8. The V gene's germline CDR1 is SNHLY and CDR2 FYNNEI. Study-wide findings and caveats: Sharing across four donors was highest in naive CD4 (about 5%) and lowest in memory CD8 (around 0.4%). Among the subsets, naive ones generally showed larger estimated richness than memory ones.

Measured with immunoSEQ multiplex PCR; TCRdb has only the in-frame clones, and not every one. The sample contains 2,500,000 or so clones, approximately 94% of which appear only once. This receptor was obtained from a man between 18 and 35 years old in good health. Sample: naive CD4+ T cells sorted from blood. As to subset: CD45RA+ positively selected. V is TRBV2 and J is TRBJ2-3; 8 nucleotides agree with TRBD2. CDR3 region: CASRGGSGGTDTQYF. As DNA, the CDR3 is TGTGCCAGCCGGGGAGGTAGCGGGGGCACAGATACGCAGTATTTT.